This TCR beta chain was identified during a study of blood T cell repertoires in COVID-19. Study summary: Nucleic acid was either cDNA or gDNA, and it came from T cells, B-cell-depleted T cells, or PBMCs.

Original processing notes: Estimates of nucleated cell counts were drawn from the amplification of reference gene primers. The table came from immunoSEQ multiplex PCR; TCRdb's copy has only in-frame clones and leaves some out. The V and J calls and the clone size are those of that table, but D and trimming were determined from the DNA. This table has 240,000 or so clones, approximately 83% appearing once. This CDR3 is 12 amino acids long. Germline assignment: CDR1 SGHAT and CDR2 FQNNGV. The V and J ends lost 4 bases and 5 bases respectively, with 5 bases between them. The TCR comes from a woman between 25 and 40 years old who had recovered from COVID-19. The sample consisted of peripheral blood. This chain connects TRBV11-2 to TRBJ2-2; D is unresolved. DNA of the CDR3: TGTGCCAGCAGCTACTTTACCGGGGAGCTGTTTTTT. This gives the protein CASSYFTGELFF.